One sample yielded the 24 T cell receptor beta chains listed below, sequenced in a study of vaccination and CD4 T cells after COVID-19. Antigen specificity for these receptors is unknown. An Oncomine TCR Beta short-read assay was used to sequence the DNA from cultured CD4+ T cells. MiXCR was run by TCRdb on the PCR reads, yielding one entry per CDR3 protein. The repertoire consists of approximately 21,000 distinct CDR3 sequences, with around 60% occurring once and the leading ten covering about an eighth. The treatment denotes: approximately 11-day PBMC culture with coronavirus spike peptide pools or control peptides (ViraFEST assay). Source: CD4+ T cells from blood, cultured in vitro, taken after SARS-CoV-2 vaccination. All receptors come from a human donor who received a COVID-19 vaccine.

This clonotype has just one count. The chain combines TRBV27 with TRBJ1-6, with TRBD1 matching 11 bases. This CDR3 is 18 amino acids long. V shed 4 bases, J shed 7 bases, and the junction held 12 bases outside the gene matches. Germline-derived CDR1 and CDR2 are MNHEY and SMNVEV (reference sequence). For the CDR3, the DNA is TGTGCCAGCAGTTACGGGATCGGACAGGGGGCTATGAATTCACCCCTCCACTTT. It codes for CASSYGIGQGAMNSPLHF.

V gene TRBV20-1 combines with J gene TRBJ1-1, with 7 bases lining up with TRBD1. CDR3 size: 14 residues. CDR1 is DFQATT, CDR2 SNEGSKA, per germline (reference sequence). Germline trimming cut 8 bases from V and 0 bases from J; bases unmatched to any gene: 9. This CDR3 reads CSHKTTGVNTEAFF. Written as DNA, the CDR3 is TGCAGTCACAAAACTACAGGGGTGAACACTGAAGCTTTCTTT.

This clonotype is a singleton in its sample. The chain uses TRBV24-1 and TRBJ2-3, with 9 bases aligning to TRBD2. The J segment lost 2 bases and the V segment lost 5 bases, leaving 4 bases of the junction unmatched. Germline V lookup: CDR1 KGHDR, CDR2 SFDVKD. This CDR3 has 15 amino acids. The CDR3 is CATSAPSGITDTQYF. The DNA for the CDR3 is TGTGCCACCAGTGCCCCTAGCGGGATCACAGATACGCAGTATTTT.

This CDR3 reads CASGRGGPTGFNEQFF. The CDR3 DNA is TGTGCCAGCGGCCGCGGGGGGCCGACGGGGTTCAATGAGCAGTTCTTC. The chain joins TRBV7-9 to TRBJ2-1, with 8 positions matching TRBD2. This CDR3 is 16 amino acids long. Trimming took 8 bases from V and 6 from J; bases not matched to a gene: 15. CDR1 and CDR2 (germline): SEHNR, FQNEAQ (reference sequence).

For the CDR3, the DNA is TGTGCCAGCAGCTACTGGACAGGGGGCATTAGAGTTTACTATGGCTACACCTTC. Protein product: CASSYWTGGIRVYYGYTF. V usage is TRBV7-9 and J usage is TRBJ1-2; 11 bases align to TRBD1. Trimming at V came to 4 bases and at J to 3 bases, leaving 13 bases not matched to a gene. The CDR3 consists of 18 residues. Germline V gives CDR1 SEHNR, CDR2 FQNEAQ (reference sequence).

The chain uses TRBV30 and TRBJ1-2; D may be TRBD1 (6 bases). V lost 0 bases to trimming and J lost 7 bases, with 9 bases between them. Per the germline V gene, CDR1 is GTSNPN and CDR2 is SVGIG (reference sequence). CDR3 size: 12 residues. Here the CDR3 DNA reads TGTGCCTGGAGTGTAGGGACAAGTGGCTACACCTTC. This codes for CAWSVGTSGYTF.

The CDR3 DNA reads TGTGCCAGCAGCTTAGGTGGGAGACTACTAGAGACCCAGTACTTC. It encodes CASSLGGRLLETQYF. This rearrangement joins TRBV11-2 to TRBJ2-5; tentatively, D is TRBD2 (5 bases). The CDR3 has 15 residues. V was clipped by 1 base and J by 4 bases, with 13 bases between them. Germline CDR1 reads SGHAT; CDR2 reads FQNNGV.

The chain joins TRBV2 to TRBJ2-1; the match to TRBD2 covers 8 bases. J lost 4 bases, V lost 6 bases, and 5 bases had no gene match. Germline V gene data show CDR1 as SNHLY and CDR2 as FYNNEI. This CDR3 spans 14 amino acids. Written as DNA, the CDR3 is TGTGCCAGCAGAAGGCGGGGGGCTTACAATGAGCAGTTCTTC. It yields the protein CASRRRGAYNEQFF.

This clonotype has more than one count but fewer than ten. The V and J genes are TRBV25-1 and TRBJ1-3; D is perhaps TRBD1 (6 bases). Germline loops: CDR1 MGHDK, CDR2 SYGVNS. V was clipped by 6 bases and J by 2 bases, with 14 bases between them. The CDR3 length is 15 residues. The CDR3 reads CASSQPGAPGNTIYF. The CDR3 region has the DNA TGTGCCAGCAGCCAGCCGGGGGCCCCTGGAAACACCATATATTTT.

This clonotype was observed a few times. The chain couples TRBV21-1 to TRBJ2-5; TRBD2 reflects the table's D call only, with no check against the DNA. TRBV21-1 is a listed pseudogene. CDR3 length: 14 amino acids. The CDR3: CASKVQILPETQYF. In nucleotides, the CDR3 is TGTGCCAGCAAAGTGCAAATCCTCCCGGAGACCCAGTACTTC.

The chain links TRBV19 to TRBJ1-4; no reliable D call. The V end was cut by 6 bases, the J end by 0 bases, with 14 bases between. Germline lookup yields CDR1 LNHDA and CDR2 SQIVND (reference sequence). This CDR3 is built from 16 residues. CDR3 nucleotide sequence: TGTGCCAGTAGCCGAGGCGGGGATGCAACTAATGAAAAACTGTTTTTT. Translated, it gives CASSRGGDATNEKLFF. The variable domain in full, with the rest retrieved from reference TRBV19 and TRBJ1-4, is DGGITQSPKYLFRKEGQNVTLSCEQNLNHDAMYWYRQDPGQGLRLIYYSQIVNDFQKGDIAEGYSVSREKKESFPLTVTSAQKNPTAFYLCASSRGGDATNEKLFFGSGTQLSVL.

This clonotype was observed a few times. The V and J genes are TRBV20-1 and TRBJ2-7; 13 bases map to TRBD2. CDR3 length equals 16 residues. In germline, CDR1 is DFQATT, CDR2 SNEGSKA (reference sequence). V lost 6 bases and J lost 2; bases outside the gene matches: 10. The CDR3, as DNA: TGCAGTGCAAGCGGACTAGCGGGGGCATCCCCCTACGAGCAGTACTTC. Protein sequence: CSASGLAGASPYEQYF.

V and J are TRBV18 and TRBJ2-7; 16 positions match TRBD2. Trimming at V came to 3 bases and at J to 6 bases, leaving 5 bases not matched to a gene. Germline CDR1 KGHSH, CDR2 LQKENI. The CDR3 loop spans 16 amino acids. The CDR3 sequence is CASSPLGTSGGVEQYF. Written as DNA, the CDR3 is TGTGCCAGCTCACCCCTTGGGACTAGCGGGGGGGTCGAGCAGTACTTC. Full variable domain (outside the CDR3, taken from reference TRBV18 and TRBJ2-7): NAGVMQNPRHLVRRRGQEARLRCSPMKGHSHVYWYRQLPEEGLKFMVYLQKENIIDESGMPKERFSAEFPKEGPSILRIQQVVRGDSAAYFCASSPLGTSGGVEQYFGPGTRLTVT.

V usage is TRBV11-2 and J usage is TRBJ2-7; 8 nucleotides line up with TRBD1. With V trimmed by 1 base and J by 6 bases, 8 bases remained unmatched. The CDR3 covers 15 residues. The V gene's germline CDR1 is SGHAT and CDR2 FQNNGV. The CDR3 DNA reads TGTGCCAGCAGCTTAGGGACAGGGTCTAGAGTCGAGCAGTACTTC. Encoded protein: CASSLGTGSRVEQYF.

The J gene is TRBJ2-5, the V gene TRBV2; 9 bases are a match to TRBD1. The ends lost 6 bases at V and 5 bases at J; junction bases unmatched: 7. Germline V gene sequence: CDR1 SNHLY, CDR2 FYNNEI. CDR3 size: 14 residues. The CDR3 sequence: CASRGQGGEETQYF. The CDR3 region has the DNA TGTGCCAGCAGGGGACAGGGCGGGGAGGAGACCCAGTACTTC.

The chain uses TRBV20-1 and TRBJ2-2; D possibly corresponds to TRBD2 (5 bases). Germline lookup yields CDR1 DFQATT and CDR2 SNEGSKA (reference sequence). Trimming left V 4 bases short and J 2 bases short, with 11 bases between. CDR3 length: 14 amino acids. The CDR3 region is CSAKDSTNTGELFF. The CDR3 nucleotides are TGCAGTGCTAAGGACTCGACTAACACCGGGGAGCTGTTTTTT.

This clonotype turned up a few times. The chain couples TRBV7-9 to TRBJ1-2, with D hard to call. Germline CDR1 and CDR2: SEHNR and FQNEAQ (reference sequence). The CDR3 has 14 residues. V was shortened by 0 bases and J by 8 bases, with 13 bases between the two germline ends. CDR3 sequence: CASSLAAPVGGYTF. The CDR3 coding sequence is TGTGCCAGCAGCTTAGCGGCGCCAGTAGGCGGCTACACCTTC.

J is TRBJ1-4 and V is TRBV6-1, with D possibly being TRBD1 (6 bases). The V end was cut by 8 bases, the J end by 5 bases, with 21 bases between. The V gene's germline CDR1 is MNHNS and CDR2 SASEGT. The CDR3 length is 16 residues. The CDR3: CASGSHDTGTNEKLFF. The CDR3, as DNA: TGTGCCAGCGGATCGCACGATACAGGGACGAATGAAAAACTGTTTTTT.

V usage is TRBV18 and J usage is TRBJ1-1; D uncertain. Germline loops: CDR1 KGHSH, CDR2 LQKENI. CDR3 length equals 14 residues. Between the trimmed V and J ends, which lost 0 bases and 4 bases, there was a span of 9 bases. CDR3 amino acids: CASSPPGKGTEAFF. Written as DNA, the CDR3 is TGTGCCAGCTCACCACCAGGGAAGGGCACTGAAGCTTTCTTT.

The V call is TRBV19, the J call TRBJ1-1, with 12 bases aligning to TRBD1. The V segment lost 6 bases and the J segment 2 bases; nucleotides outside the gene matches: 7. Per germline, CDR1 LNHDA and CDR2 SQIVND (reference sequence). The CDR3 is 16 amino acids. CDR3 sequence reads: CASSGTGGFRNTEAFF. The CDR3 DNA reads TGTGCCAGTAGCGGGACAGGGGGCTTTAGAAACACTGAAGCTTTCTTT. The complete variable domain, with remaining parts taken from reference TRBV19 and TRBJ1-1, reads DGGITQSPKYLFRKEGQNVTLSCEQNLNHDAMYWYRQDPGQGLRLIYYSQIVNDFQKGDIAEGYSVSREKKESFPLTVTSAQKNPTAFYLCASSGTGGFRNTEAFFGQGTRLTVV.

This clonotype was recorded once. The genes are TRBV5-1 and TRBJ2-5; unclear D gene. The germline V and J ends were trimmed by 0 bases and 1 base, with 16 bases remaining between them. The CDR3 has 17 amino acids. The germline V gene has CDR1 SGHRS and CDR2 YFSETQ. The chain's CDR3 is CASSLDGDEGFQETQYF. For the CDR3, the DNA is TGCGCCAGCAGCTTGGATGGTGATGAAGGCTTCCAAGAGACCCAGTACTTC.

The CDR3 region has the DNA TGTGCCACCATAGGGGTTAACATTCAGTACTTC. This translates into CATIGVNIQYF. The rearrangement joins TRBV24-1 to TRBJ2-4, with a tentative D call TRBD1 (5 bases). Trimming pared 8 bases from V and 7 bases from J, leaving 8 bases between. The CDR3 has 11 residues. CDR1 is KGHDR and CDR2 is SFDVKD in the germline V gene.

This clonotype appeared a single time. V gene TRBV20-1 combines with J gene TRBJ2-7; 13 bases are a match to TRBD2. Germline trimming cut 3 bases from V and 5 bases from J; bases unmatched to any gene: 4. CDR1 DFQATT and CDR2 SNEGSKA come from the germline V gene (reference sequence). The CDR3 covers 14 residues. CDR3 protein: CSARDGLAGDEQYF. CDR3 coding DNA: TGCAGTGCTAGGGACGGACTAGCGGGGGACGAGCAGTACTTC.

The V and J genes are TRBV15 and TRBJ1-1; D ambiguous. Trimming took 4 bases from V and 7 from J, leaving 13 bases between them. The germline V gene encodes CDR1 LNHNV and CDR2 YYDKDF (reference sequence). This CDR3 region has 13 residues. The CDR3 here is CATSTAPGGEAFF. The CDR3 DNA follows: TGTGCCACCAGCACCGCGCCGGGAGGTGAAGCTTTCTTT.